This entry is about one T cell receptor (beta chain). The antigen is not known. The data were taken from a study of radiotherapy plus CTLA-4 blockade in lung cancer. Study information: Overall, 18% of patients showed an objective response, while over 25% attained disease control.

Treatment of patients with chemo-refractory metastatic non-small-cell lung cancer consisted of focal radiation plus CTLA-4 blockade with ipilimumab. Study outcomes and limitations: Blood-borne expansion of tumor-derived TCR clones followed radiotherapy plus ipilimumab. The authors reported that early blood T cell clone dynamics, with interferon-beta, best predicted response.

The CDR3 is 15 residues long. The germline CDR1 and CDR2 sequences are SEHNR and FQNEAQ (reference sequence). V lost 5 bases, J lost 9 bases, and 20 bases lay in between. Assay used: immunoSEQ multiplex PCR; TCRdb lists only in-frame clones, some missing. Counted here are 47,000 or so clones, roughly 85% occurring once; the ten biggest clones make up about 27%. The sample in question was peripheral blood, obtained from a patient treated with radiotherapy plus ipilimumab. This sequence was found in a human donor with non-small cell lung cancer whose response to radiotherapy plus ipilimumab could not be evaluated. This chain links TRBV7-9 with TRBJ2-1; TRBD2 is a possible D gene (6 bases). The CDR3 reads CASSPREAKIAEQFF. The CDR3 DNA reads TGTGCCAGCAGCCCCAGGGAGGCGAAAATTGCTGAGCAGTTCTTC.